The text below deals with one T cell receptor (beta chain). The antigen remains unidentified. 13 Jbeta primers and 60 Vbeta primers were used for the PCR. The data were produced by immunoSEQ multiplex PCR, yet TCRdb's version contains in-frame clones alone and is incomplete. The sample comprises 150,000 to 200,000 clones, around 67% of which are singletons, and 3.5% to 5.5% rests with the top ten. This entry belongs to a study of cytomegalovirus exposure and HLA in healthy donors. Study-level background: Some 90 million unique TCRs from HLA-typed donors were held in an early data release.

Germline lookup yields CDR1 SGHDT and CDR2 YYEEEE. The CDR3 loop spans 16 amino acids. The ends lost 1 base at V and 7 bases at J; junction bases unmatched: 7. Study-wide points: Rare sequences made up most TCRs, while some public TCRs were found in many donors.

This rearrangement joins TRBV5-6 to TRBJ1-6; 8 positions match TRBD1. The sequence came from a woman in her late teens or twenties in good health and CMV-seropositive. Sequencing was done on a sample of PBMCs. CDR3 in amino acids: CASSLWRGTGNSPLHF. CDR3 in DNA: TGTGCCAGCAGCTTGTGGCGGGGGACAGGAAATTCACCCCTCCACTTT.